This T cell receptor (beta chain) was profiled in a study of T cell responses to AZD1222 COVID-19 vaccine. Study outcomes and limitations: Repertoires in all cases were sampled only once the peak T cell response had passed. Nearly half of spike-specific TCRs reportedly target unmutated variant regions. Donors skewed white British and female; clonal diversity was possibly underestimated.

V shed 2 bases and J shed 2 bases, with 7 bases lying between them. Germline lookup yields CDR1 MNHEY and CDR2 SMNVEV (reference sequence). The CDR3 is 13 residues long. Concerning this clone: The antigen remains undetermined.

Some clones are missing from TCRdb's copy, which holds only in-frame ones; the method was immunoSEQ multiplex PCR. The table shows around 140,000 clones, with over 80% occurring only once. The sequence was obtained from an adult who received the AZD1222 COVID-19 vaccine. V gene TRBV27 combines with J gene TRBJ2-7, with D possibly matching TRBD1 (5 bases). This sample comprised peripheral blood, obtained 28 days after the second AZD1222 dose. The DNA of the CDR3 is TGTGCCAGCAGTTTACAGGGCCCCTACGAGCAGTACTTC. The encoded protein is CASSLQGPYEQYF.